This T cell receptor (beta chain) was observed in a study of regulatory T cells in long-lasting Graves disease. Time point described: newly diagnosed GD, antithyroid drugs for less than 3 months. The authors made the TCR library using RNA they extracted from PBMCs. The CDR3 has 15 amino acids. The germline gives CDR1 SGHNT, CDR2 YYREEE (reference sequence). The V and J ends lost 3 bases and 3 bases, in that order; junction bases with no gene match: 4. This clonotype was recorded many times. Building the TCR beta libraries relied on iRepertoire HTBI primers, and CDR3 regions underwent Arm-PCR. TCRdb called the multiplex PCR reads again in MiXCR, with one record for every CDR3 protein. The sample carries around 400,000 distinct CDR3 sequences, around 16% recorded once. These data were likewise used in another study, on T cells in Graves' hyperthyroidism and ophthalmopathy. That source reports: The primer set for the first-round RT-PCR of the TCR CDR3 was HTBI.

The sample consisted of peripheral blood mononuclear cells (PBMCs), taken at new diagnosis, from a patient treated with antithyroid drugs. The TCR was taken from a woman aged 40-49 years with Graves disease. V is TRBV5-4 and J is TRBJ2-5; 11 nucleotides match TRBD2. The CDR3 loop reads CASSWLTSGEETQYF. CDR3 DNA: TGTGCCAGCAGCTGGTTGACTAGCGGGGAAGAGACCCAGTACTTC.